The next 19 T cell receptor beta chains were all read from a single sample in a study of Ad26.COV2.S vaccination and SARS-CoV-2 variants. Data came from immunoSEQ multiplex PCR; TCRdb stores just in-frame clones and leaves some out. Of roughly 380,000 clones listed, roughly 90% were seen once; the top ten hold 3.6%. Treatment here: roughly 18 received Ad26.COV2.S at low or high dose, single or two shots; about 5 received placebo; per-sample allocation not given. Samples came from day 63 after the first vaccine or placebo injection. The material was peripheral blood, obtained in a trial of Ad26.COV2.S vaccine versus placebo. These receptors came from a person between 18 and 59 years old who received the Ad26.COV2.S COVID-19 vaccine or a placebo.

As regards this clone: The sample carries other DNA sequences with the same CDR3. The chain uses TRBV27 and TRBJ1-1; D unresolved. V lost 6 bases, J lost 0 bases, and 11 bases lay in between. From germline, CDR1 is MNHEY and CDR2 SMNVEV (reference sequence). The CDR3 runs 14 residues. The CDR3 nucleotides read TGTGCCAGCAGCTGGGGAGGGCTGAACACTGAAGCTTTCTTT. The encoded protein is CASSWGGLNTEAFF.

The chain is built from TRBV6-2 or TRBV6-3 and TRBJ2-7, with TRBD1 matching over 7 bases. V lost 6 bases, J lost 2 bases, and 10 bases stayed unmatched. Germline lookup yields CDR1 MNHEY and CDR2 SVGEGT. The CDR3 extends over 15 amino acids. The DNA for the CDR3 is TGTGCCAGCAGCCTCCAGGGGCAGGGGGCCTACGAGCAGTACTTC. Translating it yields CASSLQGQGAYEQYF.

This clone was detected ten times or more. The V call is TRBV6-4, the J call TRBJ2-1; 12 bases fit TRBD2. There are 15 residues in the CDR3. Trimming at V came to 3 bases and at J to 7 bases, leaving 4 bases not matched to a gene. CDR1 MRHNA and CDR2 SNTAGT come from the germline V gene. CDR3 sequence (DNA): TGTGCCAGCAGTGAATCGCTAGCGGGGGGGAATGAGCAGTTCTTC. Translation gives CASSESLAGGNEQFF.

V usage is TRBV2 and J usage is TRBJ1-4; D might be TRBD1 (6 bases). This CDR3 contains 12 residues. V shed 8 bases and J shed 8 bases, with 12 bases lying between them. In germline, CDR1 is SNHLY, CDR2 FYNNEI. The CDR3 DNA is TGTGCCAGCCGACAGGAAACGGAAAAACTGTTTTTT. Protein: CASRQETEKLFF.

This rearrangement joins TRBV20-1 to TRBJ1-5; no reliable D call. Looked up from germline, CDR1 is DFQATT and CDR2 is SNEGSKA (reference sequence). The CDR3 totals 15 residues. Trimming cost V 3 bases and J 6 bases, with 18 bases left between them. The CDR3 DNA sequence: TGCAGTGCTAGTTCGCCTGGTCCGGGAAGTCAGCCCCAGCATTTT. It encodes CSASSPGPGSQPQHF.

This clone has only a few counts. This rearrangement joins TRBV27 to TRBJ2-3, with TRBD2 matching over 11 bases. This CDR3 comprises 16 residues. Germline CDR1 is MNHEY and CDR2 is SMNVEV (reference sequence). Trimming removed 6 bases from V and 6 bases from J; junction bases left unmatched: 11. The CDR3 nucleotides read TGTGCCAGCAGCTTGTTAGCGGGGGGGCCCCTTGATACGCAGTATTTT. Amino acids: CASSLLAGGPLDTQYF.

V usage is TRBV27 and J usage is TRBJ1-5; D is unresolved. The germline CDR1 and CDR2 sequences are MNHEY and SMNVEV (reference sequence). The CDR3 covers 13 residues. V was shortened by 5 bases and J by 1 base, with 6 bases between the two germline ends. The CDR3 DNA reads TGTGCCAGCAGTGAACGAAGCAATCAGCCCCAGCATTTT. Amino acid sequence: CASSERSNQPQHF.

In regard to this clone: This CDR3 is also generated by other DNA sequences in the sample. The gene calls are TRBV18 and TRBJ1-1; the D gene is possibly TRBD1 (6 bases). Per germline, CDR1 KGHSH and CDR2 LQKENI. CDR3 size: 15 residues. Trimming shortened V by 3 bases and J by 0 bases, and 11 bases separated the two germline ends. The CDR3 sequence: CASSPSGGLNTEAFF. The CDR3 DNA follows: TGTGCCAGCTCACCGTCCGGGGGCCTGAACACTGAAGCTTTCTTT.

This clone came up once. V is TRBV4-3 and J is TRBJ2-1; D may be TRBD1 or TRBD2 (5 bases each). The CDR3 is 15 residues long. CDR1 and CDR2 from the germline V gene are LGHNA and YSLEER. The V and J ends lost 3 bases and 1 base respectively, with 10 bases between them. The CDR3 nucleotides are TGCGCCAGCAGCCAGGATGGGGGTTCCTACAATGAGCAGTTCTTC. Encoded protein: CASSQDGGSYNEQFF.

This clone was recorded once. V usage is TRBV5-6 and J usage is TRBJ2-5; D is uncertain. V was pared by 1 base and J by 4 bases, with 11 bases between. CDR3 size: 14 residues. The germline gives CDR1 SGHDT, CDR2 YYEEEE. The CDR3 loop reads CASSLMVVGETQYF. The CDR3 DNA reads TGTGCCAGCAGCTTGATGGTCGTGGGAGAGACCCAGTACTTC.

This rearrangement joins TRBV7-9 to TRBJ1-4; D gene uncertain. Germline V gene sequence: CDR1 SEHNR, CDR2 FQNEAQ (reference sequence). V gave up 2 bases and J gave up 0 bases, with 7 bases separating them. CDR3 length: 15 amino acids. CDR3 sequence: CASSLLAATNEKLFF. For the CDR3, the DNA is TGTGCCAGCAGCTTATTGGCTGCAACTAATGAAAAACTGTTTTTT.

The chain joins TRBV10-3 to TRBJ2-3; 8 positions match TRBD1. This CDR3 spans 15 amino acids. Germline assignment: CDR1 ENHRY and CDR2 SYGVKD. Trimming at V came to 2 bases and at J to 8 bases, leaving 9 bases not matched to a gene. CDR3 amino acids: CAISEPRTGPGTQYF. For the CDR3, the DNA is TGTGCCATCAGTGAGCCCCGGACAGGGCCAGGTACGCAGTATTTT.

V gene TRBV11-2 combines with J gene TRBJ1-2; unclear D gene. Germline V lookup: CDR1 SGHAT, CDR2 FQNNGV. This CDR3 has 13 residues. V shed 5 bases and J shed 1 base, with 8 bases lying between them. Here the CDR3 reads CASSRGVNYGYTF. CDR3 coding DNA: TGTGCCAGCAGCCGCGGGGTTAACTATGGCTACACCTTC.

J is TRBJ2-1 and V is TRBV19; 8 positions match TRBD2. Germline-derived CDR1 and CDR2 are LNHDA and SQIVND (reference sequence). This CDR3 is built from 15 residues. V trimming: 7 bases; J trimming: 9 bases; junction bases outside the gene matches: 14. In nucleotides, the CDR3 is TGTGCCAGTACCATAGGATCGCGGGGGGCCTTTGAGCAGTTCTTC. Its translation is CASTIGSRGAFEQFF. The full variable domain, its missing parts supplied by reference TRBV19 and TRBJ2-1, is DGGITQSPKYLFRKEGQNVTLSCEQNLNHDAMYWYRQDPGQGLRLIYYSQIVNDFQKGDIAEGYSVSREKKESFPLTVTSAQKNPTAFYLCASTIGSRGAFEQFFGPGTRLTVL.

The rearrangement links TRBV7-8 to TRBJ1-6, with D unclear. V gave up 2 bases and J gave up 7 bases, with 12 bases separating them. The CDR3 length is 15 residues. Germline values: CDR1 SGHVS, CDR2 FQNEAQ. The chain's CDR3 is CASSLTRLGNSPLHF. The CDR3 DNA reads TGTGCCAGCAGCTTAACCCGGTTAGGGAATTCACCCCTCCACTTT.

The chain combines TRBV7-8 with TRBJ2-5; D perhaps matches TRBD2 (5 bases). Germline assignment: CDR1 SGHVS and CDR2 FQNEAQ. This CDR3 has 14 residues. V lost 5 bases to trimming and J lost 2 bases, with 12 bases between them. This CDR3 reads CASSPQVAQETQYF. As DNA, the CDR3 is TGTGCCAGCAGCCCCCAAGTAGCGCAAGAGACCCAGTACTTC.

The V gene is TRBV4-1, the J gene TRBJ2-7, with unresolved D. This CDR3 spans 13 amino acids. CDR1 is MGHRA, CDR2 YSYEKL, per germline. V dropped 0 bases and J dropped 2 bases, with 5 bases sitting between them. The CDR3 nucleotides are TGCGCCAGCAGCCAAGATAGTACCTACGAGCAGTACTTC. It encodes CASSQDSTYEQYF.

The chain recombines TRBV9 with TRBJ2-7; 9 positions agree with TRBD1. Germline CDR1 reads SGDLS; CDR2 reads YYNGEE. This CDR3 has 14 amino acids. V gave up 3 bases and J gave up 6 bases; unmatched junction bases: 7. Written as DNA, the CDR3 is TGTGCCAGCAGCGCGAGGGACAGGGCGGGCGAGCAGTACTTC. Protein: CASSARDRAGEQYF.

This chain's CDR3 is CASSVRGYTEAFF. The CDR3 DNA reads TGTGCCAGCAGCGTCCGGGGTTACACTGAAGCTTTCTTT. This chain links TRBV5-4 with TRBJ1-1, with unresolved D. This CDR3 spans 13 amino acids. In germline, CDR1 is SGHNT, CDR2 YYREEE (reference sequence). The V end lost 4 bases, the J end lost 3 bases, and 10 bases lay between the germline ends.